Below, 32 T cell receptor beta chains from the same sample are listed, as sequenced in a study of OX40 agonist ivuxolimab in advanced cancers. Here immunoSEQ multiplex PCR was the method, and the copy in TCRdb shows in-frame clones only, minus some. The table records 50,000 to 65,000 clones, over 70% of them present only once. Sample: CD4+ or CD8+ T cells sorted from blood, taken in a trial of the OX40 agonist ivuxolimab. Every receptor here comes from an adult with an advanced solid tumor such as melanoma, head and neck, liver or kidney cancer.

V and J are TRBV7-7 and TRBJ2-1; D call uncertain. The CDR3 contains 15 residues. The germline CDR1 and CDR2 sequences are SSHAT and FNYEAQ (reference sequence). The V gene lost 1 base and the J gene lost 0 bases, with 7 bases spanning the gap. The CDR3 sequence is CASSLVWSSYNEQFF. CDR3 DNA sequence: TGTGCCAGCAGCTTAGTGTGGAGCTCCTACAATGAGCAGTTCTTC.

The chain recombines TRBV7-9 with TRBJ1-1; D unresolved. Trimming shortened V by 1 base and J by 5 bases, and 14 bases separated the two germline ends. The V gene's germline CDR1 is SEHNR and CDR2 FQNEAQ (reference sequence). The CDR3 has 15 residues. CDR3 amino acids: CASSLVLVVGTEAFF. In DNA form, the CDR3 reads TGTGCCAGCAGCTTAGTCCTTGTGGTAGGGACTGAAGCTTTCTTT. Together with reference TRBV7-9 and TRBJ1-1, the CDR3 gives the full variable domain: DTGVSQNPRHKITKRGQNVTFRCDPISEHNRLYWYRQTLGQGPEFLTYFQNEAQLEKSRLLSDRFSAERPKGSFSTLEIQRTEQGDSAMYLCASSLVLVVGTEAFFGQGTRLTVV.

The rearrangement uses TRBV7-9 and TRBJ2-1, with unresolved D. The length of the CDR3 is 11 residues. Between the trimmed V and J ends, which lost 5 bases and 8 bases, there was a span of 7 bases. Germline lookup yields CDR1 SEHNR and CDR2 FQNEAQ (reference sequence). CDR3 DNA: TGTGCCAGCAGCCCAGATTATGAGCAGTTCTTC. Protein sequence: CASSPDYEQFF. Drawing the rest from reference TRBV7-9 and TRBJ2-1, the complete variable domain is DTGVSQNPRHKITKRGQNVTFRCDPISEHNRLYWYRQTLGQGPEFLTYFQNEAQLEKSRLLSDRFSAERPKGSFSTLEIQRTEQGDSAMYLCASSPDYEQFFGPGTRLTVL.

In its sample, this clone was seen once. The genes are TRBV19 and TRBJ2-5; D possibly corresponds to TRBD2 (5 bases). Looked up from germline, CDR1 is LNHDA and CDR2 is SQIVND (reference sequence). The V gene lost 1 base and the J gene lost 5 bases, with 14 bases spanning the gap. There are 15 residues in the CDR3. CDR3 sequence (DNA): TGTGCCAGTAGTATAGGAGGTAACGGAGGTGAGACCCAGTACTTC. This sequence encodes CASSIGGNGGETQYF.

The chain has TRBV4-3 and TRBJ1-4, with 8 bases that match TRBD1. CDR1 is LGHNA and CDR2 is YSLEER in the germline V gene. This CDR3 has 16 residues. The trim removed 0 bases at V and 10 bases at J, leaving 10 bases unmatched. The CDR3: CASSQEGQGGTGKLFF. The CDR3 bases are TGCGCCAGCAGCCAAGAAGGACAGGGTGGTACTGGAAAACTGTTTTTT.

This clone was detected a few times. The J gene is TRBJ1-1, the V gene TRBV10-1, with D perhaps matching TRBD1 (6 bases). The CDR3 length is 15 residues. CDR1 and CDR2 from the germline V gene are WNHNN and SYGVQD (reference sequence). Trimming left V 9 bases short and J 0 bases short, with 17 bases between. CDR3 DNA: TGCGCCAGAGAGGGGGGGCCAATCATGAACACTGAAGCTTTCTTT. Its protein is CAREGGPIMNTEAFF.

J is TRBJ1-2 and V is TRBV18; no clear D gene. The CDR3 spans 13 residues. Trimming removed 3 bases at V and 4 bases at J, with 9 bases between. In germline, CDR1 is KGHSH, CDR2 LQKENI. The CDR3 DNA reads TGTGCCAGCTCACCGGCCGAGGGCTATGGCTACACCTTC. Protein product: CASSPAEGYGYTF.

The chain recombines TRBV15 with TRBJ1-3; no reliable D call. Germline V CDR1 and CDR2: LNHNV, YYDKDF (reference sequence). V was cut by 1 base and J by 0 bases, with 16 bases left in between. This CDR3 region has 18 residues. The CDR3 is CATSRARGSASSGNTIYF. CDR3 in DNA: TGTGCCACCAGCAGAGCCCGGGGATCGGCAAGCTCTGGAAACACCATATATTTT.

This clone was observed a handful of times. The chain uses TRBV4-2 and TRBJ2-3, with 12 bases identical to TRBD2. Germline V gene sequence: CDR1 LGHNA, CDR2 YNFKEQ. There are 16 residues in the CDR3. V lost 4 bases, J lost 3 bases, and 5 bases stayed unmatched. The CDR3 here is CASSRSSGGGTDTQYF. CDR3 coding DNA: TGTGCCAGCAGCCGATCTAGCGGGGGGGGGACAGATACGCAGTATTTT.

Written as DNA, the CDR3 is TGTGCCAGCACACGACTTGAAAAAGACAATCAGCCCCAGCATTTT. It yields the protein CASTRLEKDNQPQHF. V is TRBV28 and J is TRBJ1-5; D not certain. CDR1 is MDHEN and CDR2 is SYDVKM in the germline V gene. The CDR3 is made up of 15 amino acids. Deletions cut 7 bases from V and 3 bases from J, with 16 bases between. The complete variable domain, with remaining parts taken from reference TRBV28 and TRBJ1-5, reads DVKVTQSSRYLVKRTGEKVFLECVQDMDHENMFWYRQDPGLGLRLIYFSYDVKMKEKGDIPEGYSVSREKKERFSLILESASTNQTSMYLCASTRLEKDNQPQHFGDGTRLSIL.

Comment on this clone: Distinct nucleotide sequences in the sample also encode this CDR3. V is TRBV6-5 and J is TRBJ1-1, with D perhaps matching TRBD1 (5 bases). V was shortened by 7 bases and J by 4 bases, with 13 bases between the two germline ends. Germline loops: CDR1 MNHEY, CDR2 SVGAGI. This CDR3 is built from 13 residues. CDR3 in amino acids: CASIGRVGTEAFF. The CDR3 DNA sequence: TGTGCCAGCATAGGCAGGGTCGGCACTGAAGCTTTCTTT.

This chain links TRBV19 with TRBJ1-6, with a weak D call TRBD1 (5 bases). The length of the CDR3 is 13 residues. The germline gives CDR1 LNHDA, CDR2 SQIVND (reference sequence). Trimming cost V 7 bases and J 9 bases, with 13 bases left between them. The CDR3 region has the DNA TGTGCCAGTAACGAGGGGACTCGTTCACCCCTCCACTTT. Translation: CASNEGTRSPLHF. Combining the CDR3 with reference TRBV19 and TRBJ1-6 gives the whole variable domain DGGITQSPKYLFRKEGQNVTLSCEQNLNHDAMYWYRQDPGQGLRLIYYSQIVNDFQKGDIAEGYSVSREKKESFPLTVTSAQKNPTAFYLCASNEGTRSPLHFGNGTRLTVT.

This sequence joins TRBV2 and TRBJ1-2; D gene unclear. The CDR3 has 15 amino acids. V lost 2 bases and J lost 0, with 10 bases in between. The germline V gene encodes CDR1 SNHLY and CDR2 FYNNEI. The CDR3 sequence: CASSERGQTNYGYTF. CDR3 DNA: TGTGCCAGCAGTGAAAGAGGGCAGACTAACTATGGCTACACCTTC.

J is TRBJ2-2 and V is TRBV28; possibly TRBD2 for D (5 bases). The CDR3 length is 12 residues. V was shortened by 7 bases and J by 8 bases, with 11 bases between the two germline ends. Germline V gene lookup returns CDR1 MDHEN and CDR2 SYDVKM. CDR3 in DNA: TGTGCCAGCAAACTACTAGAAGGGGAGCTGTTTTTT. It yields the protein CASKLLEGELFF.

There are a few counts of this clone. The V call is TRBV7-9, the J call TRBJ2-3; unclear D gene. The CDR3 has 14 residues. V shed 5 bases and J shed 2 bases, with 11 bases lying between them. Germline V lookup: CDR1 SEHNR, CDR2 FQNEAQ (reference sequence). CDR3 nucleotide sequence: TGTGCCAGCAGCACCGAGCGTCTCACAGATACGCAGTATTTT. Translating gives CASSTERLTDTQYF.

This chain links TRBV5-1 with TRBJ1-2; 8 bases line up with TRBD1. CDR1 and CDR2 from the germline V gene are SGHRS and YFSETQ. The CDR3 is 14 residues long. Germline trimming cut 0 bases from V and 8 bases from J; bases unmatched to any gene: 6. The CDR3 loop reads CASSLVAGGKGYTF. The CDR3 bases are TGCGCCAGCAGCTTGGTAGCAGGGGGCAAAGGCTACACCTTC.

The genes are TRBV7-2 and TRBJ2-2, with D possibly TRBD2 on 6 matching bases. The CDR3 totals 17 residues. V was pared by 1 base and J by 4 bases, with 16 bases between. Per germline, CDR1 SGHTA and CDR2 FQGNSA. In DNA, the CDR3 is TGTGCCAGCAGCTTAGGGGGCGGGACCCGATCCACCGGGGAGCTGTTTTTT. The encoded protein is CASSLGGGTRSTGELFF.

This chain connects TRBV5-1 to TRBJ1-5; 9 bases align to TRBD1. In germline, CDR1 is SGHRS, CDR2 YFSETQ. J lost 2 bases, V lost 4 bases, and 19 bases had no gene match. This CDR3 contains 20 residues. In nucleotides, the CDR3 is TGCGCCAGCAGCCTTTTCCAAGGACAGGGGCCCTCAGGAGGCAATCAGCCCCAGCATTTT. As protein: CASSLFQGQGPSGGNQPQHF.

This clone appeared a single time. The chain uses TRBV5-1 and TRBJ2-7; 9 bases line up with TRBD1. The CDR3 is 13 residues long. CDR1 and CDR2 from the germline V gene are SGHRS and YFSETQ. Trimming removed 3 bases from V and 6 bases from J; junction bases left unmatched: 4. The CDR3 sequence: CASSWGQGIEQYF. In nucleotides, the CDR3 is TGCGCCAGCAGCTGGGGACAGGGAATCGAGCAGTACTTC.

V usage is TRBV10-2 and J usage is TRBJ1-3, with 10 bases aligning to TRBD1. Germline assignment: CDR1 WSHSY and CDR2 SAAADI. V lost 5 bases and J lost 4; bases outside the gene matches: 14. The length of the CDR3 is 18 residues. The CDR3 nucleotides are TGCGCCAGCAGTAAAGGCTGGGACAGGGGTGCATGGGGAAACACCATATATTTT. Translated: CASSKGWDRGAWGNTIYF.

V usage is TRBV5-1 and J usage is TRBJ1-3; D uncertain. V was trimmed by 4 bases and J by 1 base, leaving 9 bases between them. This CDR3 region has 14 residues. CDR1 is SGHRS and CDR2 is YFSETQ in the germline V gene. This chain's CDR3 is CASSAKGSGNTIYF. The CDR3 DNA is TGCGCCAGCAGCGCCAAGGGTTCTGGAAACACCATATATTTT.

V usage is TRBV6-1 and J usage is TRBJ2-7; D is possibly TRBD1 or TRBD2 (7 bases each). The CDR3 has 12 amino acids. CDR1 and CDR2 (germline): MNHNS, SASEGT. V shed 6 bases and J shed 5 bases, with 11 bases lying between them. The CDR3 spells CASSRGRDEQYV. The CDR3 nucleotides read TGTGCCAGCAGCAGGGGGAGGGACGAGCAGTACGTC.

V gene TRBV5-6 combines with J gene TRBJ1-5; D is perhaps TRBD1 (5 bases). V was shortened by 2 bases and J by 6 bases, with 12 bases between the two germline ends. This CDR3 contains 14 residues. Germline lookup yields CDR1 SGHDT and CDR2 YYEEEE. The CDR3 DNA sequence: TGTGCCAGCAGCTTATATCAGGGAAGTCAGCCCCAGCATTTT. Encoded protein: CASSLYQGSQPQHF.

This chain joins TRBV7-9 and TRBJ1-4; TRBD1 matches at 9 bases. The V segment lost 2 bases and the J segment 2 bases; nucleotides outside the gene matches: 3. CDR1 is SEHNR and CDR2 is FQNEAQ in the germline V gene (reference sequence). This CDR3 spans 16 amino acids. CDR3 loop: CASSLRGTGTNEKLFF. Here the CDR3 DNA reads TGTGCCAGCAGCTTAAGGGGGACAGGGACTAATGAAAAACTGTTTTTT.

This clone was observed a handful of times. CDR3 region: CASSDGRVAEAFF. The CDR3 bases are TGCGCCAGCAGTGACGGCAGGGTGGCTGAAGCTTTCTTT. The chain couples TRBV10-1 to TRBJ1-1; D may be TRBD1 (5 bases). Trimming took 3 bases from V and 6 from J, leaving 11 bases between them. Germline lookup yields CDR1 WNHNN and CDR2 SYGVQD (reference sequence). The length of the CDR3 is 13 residues.

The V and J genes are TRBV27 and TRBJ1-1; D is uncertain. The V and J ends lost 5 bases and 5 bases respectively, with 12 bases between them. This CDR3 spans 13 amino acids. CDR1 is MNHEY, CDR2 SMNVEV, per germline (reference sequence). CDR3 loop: CASSLQDVTEAFF. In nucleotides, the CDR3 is TGTGCCAGCAGTCTCCAAGATGTAACTGAAGCTTTCTTT.

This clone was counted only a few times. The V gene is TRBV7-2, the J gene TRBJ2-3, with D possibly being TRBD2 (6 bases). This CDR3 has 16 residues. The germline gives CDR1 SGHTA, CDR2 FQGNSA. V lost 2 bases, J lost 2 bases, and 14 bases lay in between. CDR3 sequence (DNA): TGTGCCAGCAGCTTATCATCTGGGGGGTTCACAGATACGCAGTATTTT. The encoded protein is CASSLSSGGFTDTQYF.

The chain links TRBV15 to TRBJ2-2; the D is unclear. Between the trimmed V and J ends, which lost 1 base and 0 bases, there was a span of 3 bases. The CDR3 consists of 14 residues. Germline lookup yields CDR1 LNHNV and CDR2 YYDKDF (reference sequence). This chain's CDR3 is CATSRVANTGELFF. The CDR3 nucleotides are TGTGCCACCAGCAGAGTCGCGAACACCGGGGAGCTGTTTTTT.

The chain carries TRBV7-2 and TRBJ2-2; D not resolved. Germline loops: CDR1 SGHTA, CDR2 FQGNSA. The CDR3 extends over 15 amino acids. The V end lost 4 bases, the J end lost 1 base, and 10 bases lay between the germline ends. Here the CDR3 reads CASSSQTLNTGELFF. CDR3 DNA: TGTGCCAGCAGCTCCCAAACACTGAACACCGGGGAGCTGTTTTTT.

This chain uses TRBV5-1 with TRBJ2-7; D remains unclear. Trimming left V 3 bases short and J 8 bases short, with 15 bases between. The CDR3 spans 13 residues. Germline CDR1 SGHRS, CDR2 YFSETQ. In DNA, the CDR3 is TGCGCCAGCAGCTACTCTTCCGATACGCAGCAGTACGTC. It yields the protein CASSYSSDTQQYV.

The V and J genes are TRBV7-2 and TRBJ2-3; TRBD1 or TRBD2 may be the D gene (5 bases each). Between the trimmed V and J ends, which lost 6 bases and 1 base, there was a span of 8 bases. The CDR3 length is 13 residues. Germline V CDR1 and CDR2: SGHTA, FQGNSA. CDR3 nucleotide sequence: TGTGCCAGCAGGGTGGGGGGCACAGATACGCAGTATTTT. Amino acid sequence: CASRVGGTDTQYF.

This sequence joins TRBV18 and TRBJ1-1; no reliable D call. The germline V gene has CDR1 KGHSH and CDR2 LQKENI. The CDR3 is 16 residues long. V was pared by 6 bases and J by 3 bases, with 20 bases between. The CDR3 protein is CASSPSNRILYTEAFF. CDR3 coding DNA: TGTGCCAGCTCGCCATCAAACCGGATTCTTTACACTGAAGCTTTCTTT. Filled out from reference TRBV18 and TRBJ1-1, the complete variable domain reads NAGVMQNPRHLVRRRGQEARLRCSPMKGHSHVYWYRQLPEEGLKFMVYLQKENIIDESGMPKERFSAEFPKEGPSILRIQQVVRGDSAAYFCASSPSNRILYTEAFFGQGTRLTVV.